Sequencing of this TCR beta chain was carried out in a study of cytomegalovirus exposure and HLA in healthy donors. The V gene's germline CDR1 is SEHNR and CDR2 FQNEAQ (reference sequence). The length of the CDR3 is 13 residues. V lost 0 bases, J lost 8 bases, and 10 bases lay in between. The protocol was immunoSEQ multiplex PCR, while the TCRdb copy is restricted to in-frame clones and leaves out a portion. The sample has 120,000 or so clones; 89% are singletons. The clonotype comes from a woman between 18 and 29 years old in good health and CMV-seronegative. The sample was PBMCs. This sequence joins TRBV7-9 and TRBJ1-2; D gene uncertain. CDR3 in amino acids: CASSLAVSSGYTF. The CDR3 nucleotides are TGTGCCAGCAGCTTAGCGGTATCGAGCGGCTACACCTTC. The full variable domain, with the rest looked up from reference TRBV7-9 and TRBJ1-2, is DTGVSQNPRHKITKRGQNVTFRCDPISEHNRLYWYRQTLGQGPEFLTYFQNEAQLEKSRLLSDRFSAERPKGSFSTLEIQRTEQGDSAMYLCASSLAVSSGYTFGSGTRLTVV.